Listed here are 19 T cell receptor beta chains from one sample, sequenced in a study of blood T cells in healthy people across ages. Primed by a sample-barcoded 5' primer and a J-beta primer mix, a second PCR proceeded for about 6 to 11 cycles. TCRdb re-analysed the 5' RACE reads in MiXCR, keeping a single row per CDR3 protein. Of 600,000 to 1,000,000 distinct CDR3 sequences in the sample, 25% are singletons; the top ten hold under 4.5%. The data also belong to a second study, concerning T cells of mothers and their children.

Sequencing was performed on blood. Receptor source: a boy between 10 and 17 years old in good health.

The CDR3 DNA reads TGCAGCGTTGGGGGACTAGCGGGAGCAGCCGAGCAGTACTTC. Protein sequence: CSVGGLAGAAEQYF. This sequence joins TRBV29-1 and TRBJ2-5, with 14 bases that match TRBD2. The J call is doubtful: the DNA matches TRBJ2-7 better. Germline CDR1 is SQVTM and CDR2 is ANQGSEA. The CDR3 totals 14 residues.

The rearrangement links TRBV29-1 to TRBJ2-7; D is undetermined. CDR3 length: 13 amino acids. CDR1 SQVTM and CDR2 ANQGSEA come from the germline V gene. V gave up 7 bases and J gave up 1 base, with 14 bases separating them. The CDR3 sequence is CSAQVFGSYEQYF. The CDR3 coding sequence is TGCAGCGCACAAGTTTTCGGGTCCTACGAGCAGTACTTC.

The rearrangement links TRBV25-1 to TRBJ2-1; 10 bases align to TRBD2. This CDR3 is 16 amino acids long. Germline V lookup: CDR1 MGHDK, CDR2 SYGVNS. The trim removed 4 bases at V and 7 bases at J, leaving 10 bases unmatched. CDR3 sequence (DNA): TGTGCCAGCAGTGGCCTCTGGACTAGCGGCAGAAATGAGCAGTTCTTC. This encodes CASSGLWTSGRNEQFF.

This clonotype was seen a handful of times. V is TRBV6-2 or TRBV6-3 and J is TRBJ2-1; D unresolved. The CDR3 is 14 residues long. Germline V CDR1 and CDR2: MNHEY, SVGEGT. The V gene lost 6 bases and the J gene lost 5 bases, with 14 bases spanning the gap. The CDR3 spells CASSRSTSDNEQFF. CDR3 nucleotides: TGTGCCAGCAGCCGTAGCACATCAGACAATGAGCAGTTCTTC.

This clonotype was seen more than once but under ten times. The chain uses TRBV20-1 and TRBJ2-5; unclear D gene. Trimming removed 1 base at V and 6 bases at J, with 12 bases between. Germline V gene lookup returns CDR1 DFQATT and CDR2 SNEGSKA (reference sequence). The CDR3 runs to 13 residues. CDR3 sequence reads: CSARGRLRKTQYF. The CDR3 region has the DNA TGCAGTGCTAGAGGTCGGCTTCGGAAGACCCAGTACTTC.

The CDR3 loop reads CASSQLGNTEAFF. DNA for the CDR3: TGCGCCAGCAGCCAATTGGGGAACACTGAAGCTTTCTTT. V gene TRBV4-1 combines with J gene TRBJ1-1; D remains ambiguous. Trimming removed 2 bases from V and 1 base from J, with 5 bases in between. Germline CDR1 MGHRA, CDR2 YSYEKL. The CDR3 consists of 13 residues.

For this clonotype: At one of its ends the junction is not consistent with the germline gene, which may arise from a read error. The gene calls are TRBV27 and TRBJ1-2; tentative D call: TRBD1 (5 bases). Germline assignment: CDR1 MNHEY and CDR2 SMNVEV (reference sequence). The CDR3 covers 14 residues. This CDR3 is CASSISGLMGGYTF. CDR3 nucleotide sequence: TGTGCCAGCAGTATATCAGGGTTAATGGGCGGCTACACCTTC.

This clonotype was observed a few times. This chain uses TRBV6-1 with TRBJ1-5, with D unresolved. The length of the CDR3 is 16 residues. The V and J ends lost 6 bases and 9 bases respectively, with 24 bases between them. The germline CDR1 and CDR2 sequences are MNHNS and SASEGT. The CDR3: CASRGLQRPTLRPQHF. In nucleotides, the CDR3 is TGTGCCAGCAGAGGACTACAGAGACCCACCTTGCGGCCCCAGCATTTT.

V gene TRBV7-9 combines with J gene TRBJ1-6; 8 positions agree with TRBD1. Germline CDR1 and CDR2: SEHNR and FQNEAQ (reference sequence). V shed 3 bases, J shed 9 bases, and the junction held 7 bases outside the gene matches. The CDR3 is 15 residues long. CDR3 in amino acids: CASSFFAGGSSPLHF. CDR3 coding DNA: TGTGCCAGCAGCTTTTTTGCAGGGGGCAGTTCACCCCTCCACTTT. Supplemented by reference TRBV7-9 and TRBJ1-6, the full variable domain reads DTGVSQNPRHKITKRGQNVTFRCDPISEHNRLYWYRQTLGQGPEFLTYFQNEAQLEKSRLLSDRFSAERPKGSFSTLEIQRTEQGDSAMYLCASSFFAGGSSPLHFGNGTRLTVT.

The rearrangement joins TRBV7-9 to TRBJ1-4, with D maybe TRBD1 (5 bases). Germline CDR1 SEHNR, CDR2 FQNEAQ (reference sequence). V lost 5 bases and J lost 14, with 21 bases in between. This CDR3 comprises 14 residues. This chain's CDR3 is CASSVARDPFGLFF. DNA for the CDR3: TGTGCCAGCAGCGTGGCCAGGGACCCCTTCGGGCTGTTTTTT. Looking up the rest from reference TRBV7-9 and TRBJ1-4 gives the full variable domain: DTGVSQNPRHKITKRGQNVTFRCDPISEHNRLYWYRQTLGQGPEFLTYFQNEAQLEKSRLLSDRFSAERPKGSFSTLEIQRTEQGDSAMYLCASSVARDPFGLFFGSGTQLSVL.

This clonotype was detected only a few times. V gene TRBV28 combines with J gene TRBJ2-2; 11 bases line up with TRBD1. Unmatched junction bases numbered 9, after V lost 3 bases and J lost 3 bases. The germline gives CDR1 MDHEN, CDR2 SYDVKM. The CDR3 is made up of 18 amino acids. The CDR3: CASSFPAPGQGDTGELFF. The DNA of the CDR3 is TGTGCCAGCAGTTTTCCAGCCCCGGGACAGGGGGACACCGGGGAGCTGTTTTTT. Together with reference TRBV28 and TRBJ2-2, the CDR3 gives the full variable domain: DVKVTQSSRYLVKRTGEKVFLECVQDMDHENMFWYRQDPGLGLRLIYFSYDVKMKEKGDIPEGYSVSREKKERFSLILESASTNQTSMYLCASSFPAPGQGDTGELFFGEGSRLTVL.

A few counts support this clonotype. The V call is TRBV9, the J call TRBJ2-3; D ambiguous. This CDR3 contains 13 residues. Germline lookup yields CDR1 SGDLS and CDR2 YYNGEE. The V end was cut by 3 bases, the J end by 6 bases, with 11 bases between. The CDR3 is CASSARLTDTQYF. The CDR3 DNA reads as TGTGCCAGCAGCGCCCGACTGACGGATACGCAGTATTTT.

This sequence joins TRBV7-9 and TRBJ2-2, with TRBD2 identical over 7 bases. CDR1 is SEHNR and CDR2 is FQNEAQ in the germline V gene (reference sequence). The CDR3 totals 15 residues. The V and J ends lost 5 bases and 6 bases, in that order; junction bases with no gene match: 9. CDR3 bases: TGTGCCAGCAGCCCGGGACTACATGGCTCCGGGGAGCTGTTTTTT. Its translation is CASSPGLHGSGELFF.

The chain uses TRBV19 and TRBJ2-1; maybe TRBD2 (7 bases). Looked up from germline, CDR1 is LNHDA and CDR2 is SQIVND (reference sequence). The CDR3 sequence is 17 residues long. Trimming cost V 0 bases and J 1 base, with 13 bases left between them. CDR3 in DNA: TGTGCCAGTAGTATAGATTCGGGGGGCAGGTCCTACAATGAGCAGTTCTTC. This encodes CASSIDSGGRSYNEQFF.

This clonotype has just a few counts. The gene calls are TRBV7-9 and TRBJ1-1; 8 positions agree with TRBD1. Germline CDR1 and CDR2: SEHNR and FQNEAQ (reference sequence). Germline trimming cut 4 bases from V and 7 bases from J; bases unmatched to any gene: 5. The CDR3 is made up of 13 amino acids. CDR3 nucleotides: TGTGCCAGCAGCTGGACAGGGATCAGTGAAGCTTTCTTT. This encodes CASSWTGISEAFF.

The chain employs TRBV7-9 and TRBJ2-5; a possible D gene is TRBD1 (6 bases). This CDR3 has 16 residues. V was clipped by 5 bases and J by 5 bases, with 21 bases between them. The germline V gene encodes CDR1 SEHNR and CDR2 FQNEAQ (reference sequence). The CDR3 loop is CASSPRTGSIWETQYF. The CDR3 coding sequence is TGTGCCAGCAGCCCCCGCACAGGGTCTATCTGGGAGACCCAGTACTTC.

This rearrangement joins TRBV6-6 to TRBJ2-5; 12 nucleotides agree with TRBD1. The V gene end was trimmed by 6 bases and the J gene end by 2 bases; junction bases not matched to a gene: 13. CDR1 and CDR2 from the germline V gene are MNHNY and SVGAGI (reference sequence). The CDR3 sequence is 18 residues long. The CDR3 loop reads CASSPSGTGGADQETQYF. The CDR3, as DNA: TGTGCCAGCAGCCCTTCCGGGACAGGGGGCGCAGATCAAGAGACCCAGTACTTC.

V usage is TRBV29-1 and J usage is TRBJ2-7; a possible D gene is TRBD1 (6 bases). Germline V lookup: CDR1 SQVTM, CDR2 ANQGSEA. Trimming left V 4 bases short and J 5 bases short, with 12 bases between. The CDR3 length is 12 residues. In nucleotides, the CDR3 is TGCAGCGTTGGTAACAGGGCAGACGAGCAGTACTTC. Translated: CSVGNRADEQYF.

The V gene is TRBV2, the J gene TRBJ2-7; D remains unclear. In germline, CDR1 is SNHLY, CDR2 FYNNEI. The CDR3 loop spans 14 amino acids. V lost 8 bases, J lost 2 bases, and 16 bases lay in between. The CDR3 DNA reads TGTGCCAGCGGCCGCTTGGGCGGTGCCTACGAGCAGTACTTC. Translating gives CASGRLGGAYEQYF.